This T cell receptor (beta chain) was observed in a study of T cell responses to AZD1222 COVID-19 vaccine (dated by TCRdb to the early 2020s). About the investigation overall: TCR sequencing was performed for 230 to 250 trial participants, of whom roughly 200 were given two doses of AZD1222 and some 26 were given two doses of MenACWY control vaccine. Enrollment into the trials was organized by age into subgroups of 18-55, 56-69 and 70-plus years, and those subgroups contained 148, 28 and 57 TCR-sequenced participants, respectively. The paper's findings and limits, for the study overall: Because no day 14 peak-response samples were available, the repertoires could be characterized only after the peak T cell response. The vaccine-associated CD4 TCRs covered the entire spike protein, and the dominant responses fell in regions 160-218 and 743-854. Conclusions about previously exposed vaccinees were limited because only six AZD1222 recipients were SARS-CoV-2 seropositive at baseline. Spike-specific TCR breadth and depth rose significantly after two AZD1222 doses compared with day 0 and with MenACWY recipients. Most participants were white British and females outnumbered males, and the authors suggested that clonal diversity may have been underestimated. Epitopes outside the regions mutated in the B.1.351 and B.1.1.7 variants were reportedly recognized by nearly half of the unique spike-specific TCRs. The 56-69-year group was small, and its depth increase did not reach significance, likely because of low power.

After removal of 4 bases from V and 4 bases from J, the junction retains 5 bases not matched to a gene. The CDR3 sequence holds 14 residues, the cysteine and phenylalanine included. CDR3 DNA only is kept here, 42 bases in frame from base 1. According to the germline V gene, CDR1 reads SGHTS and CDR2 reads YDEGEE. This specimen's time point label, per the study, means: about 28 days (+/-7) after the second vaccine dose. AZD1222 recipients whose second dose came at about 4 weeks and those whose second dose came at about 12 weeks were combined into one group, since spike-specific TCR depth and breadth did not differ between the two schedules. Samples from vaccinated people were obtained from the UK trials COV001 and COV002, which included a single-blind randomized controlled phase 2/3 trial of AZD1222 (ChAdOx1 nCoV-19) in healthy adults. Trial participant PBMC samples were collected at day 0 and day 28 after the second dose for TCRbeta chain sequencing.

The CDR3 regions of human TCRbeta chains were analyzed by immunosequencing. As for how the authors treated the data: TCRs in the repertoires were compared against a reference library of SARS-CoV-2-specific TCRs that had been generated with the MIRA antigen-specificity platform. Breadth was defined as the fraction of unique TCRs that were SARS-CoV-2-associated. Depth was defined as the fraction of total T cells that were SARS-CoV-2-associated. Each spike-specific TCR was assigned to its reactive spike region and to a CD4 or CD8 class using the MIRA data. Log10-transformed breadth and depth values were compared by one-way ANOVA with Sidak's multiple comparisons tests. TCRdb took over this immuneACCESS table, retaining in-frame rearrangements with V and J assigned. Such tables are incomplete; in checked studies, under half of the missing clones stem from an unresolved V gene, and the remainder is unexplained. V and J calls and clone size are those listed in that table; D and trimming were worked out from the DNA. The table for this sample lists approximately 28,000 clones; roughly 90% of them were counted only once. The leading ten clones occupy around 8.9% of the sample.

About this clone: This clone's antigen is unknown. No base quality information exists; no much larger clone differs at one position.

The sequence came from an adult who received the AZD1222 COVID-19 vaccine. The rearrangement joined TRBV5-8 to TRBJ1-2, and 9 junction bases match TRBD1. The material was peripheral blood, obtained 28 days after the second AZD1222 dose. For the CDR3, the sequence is CASSRPGQGYGYTF. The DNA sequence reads TGTGCCAGCAGCCGGCCGGGACAGGGCTATGGCTACACCTTC.